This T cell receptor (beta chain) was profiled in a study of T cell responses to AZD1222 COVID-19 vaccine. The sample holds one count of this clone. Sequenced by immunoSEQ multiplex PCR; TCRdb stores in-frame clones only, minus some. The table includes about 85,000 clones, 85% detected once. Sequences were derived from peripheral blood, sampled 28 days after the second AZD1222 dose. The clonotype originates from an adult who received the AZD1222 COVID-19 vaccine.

As DNA, the CDR3 is TGCGCCAGCACCCTCCACGAGGATTCACCCCTCCACTTT. It encodes CASTLHEDSPLHF. The chain employs TRBV5-1 and TRBJ1-6; D not resolved. CDR1 and CDR2 from the germline V gene are SGHRS and YFSETQ. V dropped 6 bases and J dropped 8 bases, with 12 bases sitting between them. The CDR3 covers 13 residues.